This T cell receptor (beta chain) derives from a study of T cell responses to AZD1222 COVID-19 vaccine. Regarding the study as a whole: Breadth and depth of Spike-specific TCRs rose after two AZD1222 doses. Donors skewed white British and female; clonal diversity was possibly underestimated. The study sampled repertoires only after the peak T cell response. At study baseline, merely six AZD1222 recipients were seropositive.

Method: immunoSEQ multiplex PCR; TCRdb's copy keeps in-frame clones and lacks some. The table lists 85,000 or so clones, approximately 90% of them singletons. Regarding this clone: Its antigen is not identified.

This receptor was taken from an adult in good health. The sample in question was peripheral blood, obtained on day 0 of AZD1222 vaccination.

In nucleotides, the CDR3 is TGTGCCAGCAGCTTAGATTCTAGTGGGACTGAAGCTTTCTTT. Amino acid sequence: CASSLDSSGTEAFF. V usage is TRBV11-3 and J usage is TRBJ1-1; D not certain. This CDR3 has 14 residues. Germline V gene sequence: CDR1 SGHNT, CDR2 YENEEA. Trimming took 0 bases from V and 5 from J, leaving 10 bases between them.